The rows below give T cell receptor beta chains drawn from one sample of a study of cytomegalovirus exposure and HLA in healthy donors. The repertoire was sequenced with immunoSEQ multiplex PCR; TCRdb's copy has only in-frame clones and lacks some. The repertoire holds more than 90,000 clones, almost 70% seen once, with roughly 8.7% in the top ten. Sequenced input: PBMCs. These receptors all come from a man aged 25 to 40 in good health and CMV-seropositive. The CDR3 runs from the conserved cysteine through the conserved F or W. The D gene is left open where the match is weak. Size is omitted from some rows. Given values are once, few, many or a class for expanded clones.

v_gene: TRBV6-5
d_gene: TRBD2
j_gene: TRBJ2-1
abundance: NA
CDR3aa: CASSFKTSGVNEQFF
CDR3nt: TGTGCCAGCAGTTTTAAGACTAGCGGGGTTAATGAGCAGTTCTTC

v_gene: TRBV6-5
d_gene: NA
j_gene: TRBJ1-2
abundance: NA
CDR3aa: CASSRTGNYGYTF
CDR3nt: TGTGCCAGCAGTAGAACAGGGAACTATGGCTACACCTTC

v_gene: TRBV7-2
d_gene: TRBD2
j_gene: TRBJ2-1
abundance: NA
CDR3aa: CASSFTSGSLREQFF
CDR3nt: TGTGCCAGCAGCTTCACTAGCGGGAGCTTACGGGAGCAGTTCTTC

v_gene: TRBV19
d_gene: NA
j_gene: TRBJ1-5
abundance: NA
CDR3aa: CASSPLQEPQHF
CDR3nt: TGTGCCAGTAGTCCCCTTCAGGAGCCCCAGCATTTT

v_gene: TRBV28
d_gene: NA
j_gene: TRBJ1-1
abundance: NA
CDR3aa: CASSLRGREAFF
CDR3nt: TGTGCCAGCAGTCTACGGGGGAGAGAAGCTTTCTTT

v_gene: TRBV7-2
d_gene: NA
j_gene: TRBJ1-2
abundance: few
CDR3aa: CASSLEWGDYGYTF
CDR3nt: TGTGCCAGCAGCTTAGAATGGGGGGACTATGGCTACACCTTC

v_gene: TRBV11-2
d_gene: TRBD2
j_gene: TRBJ2-2
abundance: NA
CDR3aa: CASSLVPSGGARTGELFF
CDR3nt: TGTGCCAGCAGCTTAGTTCCTAGCGGGGGGGCCAGAACCGGGGAGCTGTTTTTT

v_gene: TRBV29-1
d_gene: NA
j_gene: TRBJ1-2
abundance: NA
CDR3aa: CSVLHYGYTF
CDR3nt: TGCAGCGTTCTTCACTATGGCTACACCTTC

v_gene: TRBV6-1
d_gene: TRBD1
j_gene: TRBJ1-4
abundance: NA
CDR3aa: CASSDETGGSLREKLFF
CDR3nt: TGTGCCAGCAGTGATGAGACAGGGGGGAGTCTTCGTGAAAAACTGTTTTTT

v_gene: TRBV7-3
d_gene: TRBD2
j_gene: TRBJ2-3
abundance: NA
CDR3aa: CASSLAGPPSDTQYF
CDR3nt: TGTGCCAGCAGTTTAGCGGGGCCCCCCTCAGATACGCAGTATTTT

v_gene: TRBV7-8
d_gene: NA
j_gene: TRBJ1-3
abundance: few
CDR3aa: CASSLTGNSGNTIYF
CDR3nt: TGTGCCAGCAGCCTTACAGGGAACTCTGGAAACACCATATATTTT

v_gene: TRBV7-8
d_gene: NA
j_gene: TRBJ2-1
abundance: NA
CDR3aa: CASSLASGSVSEFF
CDR3nt: TGTGCCAGCAGCTTAGCGTCAGGGTCGGTGTCGGAGTTCTTC

v_gene: TRBV6-5
d_gene: NA
j_gene: TRBJ1-2
abundance: once
CDR3aa: CASSYANYQANYGYTF
CDR3nt: TGTGCCAGCAGTTACGCAAACTACCAAGCTAACTATGGCTACACCTTC

v_gene: TRBV2
d_gene: TRBD1
j_gene: TRBJ1-5
abundance: NA
CDR3aa: CASSERGGRDTISNQPQHF
CDR3nt: TGTGCCAGCAGTGAACGAGGGGGCAGGGACACAATTAGCAATCAGCCCCAGCATTTT

v_gene: TRBV4-1
d_gene: NA
j_gene: TRBJ2-2
abundance: NA
CDR3aa: CASSEGPGWKDTGELFF
CDR3nt: TGCGCCAGCAGTGAAGGCCCAGGTTGGAAAGACACCGGGGAGCTGTTTTTT

v_gene: TRBV9
d_gene: NA
j_gene: TRBJ1-3
abundance: few
CDR3aa: CASTQGASSGNTIYF
CDR3nt: TGTGCCAGCACCCAAGGGGCCTCCTCTGGAAACACCATATATTTT

v_gene: TRBV6-4
d_gene: TRBD2
j_gene: TRBJ2-1
abundance: NA
CDR3aa: CASSDSSTAGGLDEQFF
CDR3nt: TGTGCCAGCAGTGACTCGAGTACCGCGGGGGGGCTCGATGAGCAGTTCTTC

v_gene: TRBV19
d_gene: TRBD1
j_gene: TRBJ1-2
abundance: NA
CDR3aa: CASSIEGQGNYGHTF
CDR3nt: TGTGCCAGTAGTATAGAGGGACAGGGCAACTATGGCCACACCTTC

v_gene: TRBV27
d_gene: TRBD2
j_gene: TRBJ2-2
abundance: NA
CDR3aa: CASSFGPAGGVGELFF
CDR3nt: TGTGCCAGCAGTTTCGGCCCGGCGGGAGGGGTCGGGGAGCTGTTTTTT

v_gene: TRBV12-2
d_gene: NA
j_gene: TRBJ2-1
abundance: NA
CDR3aa: CASRLAQVLPGVYNEQFF
CDR3nt: TGTGCAAGTCGCTTAGCGCAGGTACTGCCCGGCGTTTACAATGAGCAGTTCTTC

v_gene: TRBV10-3
d_gene: TRBD2
j_gene: TRBJ2-5
abundance: NA
CDR3aa: CAISREVGETQYF
CDR3nt: TGTGCCATCAGTCGGGAGGTAGGAGAGACCCAGTACTTC

v_gene: TRBV6-1
d_gene: NA
j_gene: TRBJ2-3
abundance: NA
CDR3aa: CASSESSRGTQYF
CDR3nt: TGTGCCAGCAGTGAATCTAGCCGGGGGACGCAGTATTTT

v_gene: TRBV12-5
d_gene: NA
j_gene: TRBJ2-3
abundance: NA
CDR3aa: CASGPLDTQYF
CDR3nt: TGTGCTAGTGGCCCCCTGGATACGCAGTATTTT

v_gene: TRBV4-2
d_gene: TRBD2
j_gene: TRBJ2-2
abundance: NA
CDR3aa: CASSQGLAGGPVNTGELFF
CDR3nt: TGTGCCAGCAGCCAGGGACTAGCGGGGGGGCCGGTCAATACCGGGGAGCTGTTTTTT

v_gene: TRBV6-1
d_gene: NA
j_gene: TRBJ1-6
abundance: NA
CDR3aa: CASSPLGTYTSPLHF
CDR3nt: TGTGCCAGCAGTCCCTTGGGGACATACACTTCACCCCTCCACTTT

v_gene: TRBV5-5
d_gene: NA
j_gene: TRBJ2-7
abundance: NA
CDR3aa: CASSLKQYPYEQYF
CDR3nt: TGTGCCAGCAGCTTGAAACAGTATCCCTACGAGCAGTACTTC

v_gene: TRBV15
d_gene: NA
j_gene: TRBJ2-3
abundance: once
CDR3aa: CATSRDKQATDTQYF
CDR3nt: TGTGCCACCAGCAGAGATAAGCAAGCAACAGATACGCAGTATTTT

v_gene: TRBV7-3
d_gene: NA
j_gene: TRBJ1-2
abundance: once
CDR3aa: CASSLNGQGFYGYTF
CDR3nt: TGTGCCAGCAGCTTAAATGGGCAGGGCTTTTATGGCTACACCTTC

v_gene: TRBV5-5
d_gene: TRBD1
j_gene: TRBJ1-1
abundance: NA
CDR3aa: CASSPSTGVNTEAFF
CDR3nt: TGTGCCAGCAGCCCCTCGACAGGGGTAAACACTGAAGCTTTCTTT

v_gene: TRBV19
d_gene: NA
j_gene: TRBJ2-5
abundance: NA
CDR3aa: CASSITGETQYF
CDR3nt: TGTGCCAGTAGTATTACGGGGGAGACCCAGTACTTC

v_gene: TRBV4-1
d_gene: TRBD2
j_gene: TRBJ2-1
abundance: few
CDR3aa: CASSQSESGGYNEQFF
CDR3nt: TGCGCCAGCAGCCAATCCGAGTCCGGGGGGTACAATGAGCAGTTCTTC

v_gene: TRBV28
d_gene: TRBD1
j_gene: TRBJ2-1
abundance: NA
CDR3aa: CASSSGTGNSEQFF
CDR3nt: TGTGCCAGCAGTTCTGGGACAGGGAACAGTGAGCAGTTCTTC

v_gene: TRBV30
d_gene: TRBD2
j_gene: TRBJ2-1
abundance: NA
CDR3aa: CAWSLGDYSNEQFF
CDR3nt: TGTGCCTGGAGCTTAGGGGACTATTCGAATGAGCAGTTCTTC

v_gene: TRBV5-8
d_gene: NA
j_gene: TRBJ1-2
abundance: few
CDR3aa: CASSLAPSGGNGYTF
CDR3nt: TGTGCCAGCAGCTTGGCCCCGTCGGGAGGCAATGGCTACACCTTC

v_gene: TRBV30
d_gene: NA
j_gene: TRBJ2-5
abundance: few
CDR3aa: CACAGGFQETQYF
CDR3nt: TGTGCCTGCGCAGGGGGGTTTCAAGAGACCCAGTACTTC

v_gene: TRBV28
d_gene: NA
j_gene: TRBJ1-2
abundance: few
CDR3aa: CASSLSTEGDYGYTF
CDR3nt: TGTGCCAGCAGTTTATCGACAGAGGGGGACTATGGCTACACCTTC

v_gene: TRBV30
d_gene: TRBD1
j_gene: TRBJ1-1
abundance: NA
CDR3aa: CAWSYLTSTGKGTEAFF
CDR3nt: TGTGCCTGGAGTTACTTAACCTCGACAGGGAAGGGCACTGAAGCTTTCTTT

v_gene: TRBV7-9
d_gene: NA
j_gene: TRBJ1-2
abundance: NA
CDR3aa: CASSQSDSPANIDF
CDR3nt: TGTGCCAGCAGCCAATCGGACAGCCCAGCGAACATAGACTTC

v_gene: TRBV11-3
d_gene: NA
j_gene: TRBJ1-1
abundance: NA
CDR3aa: CASSPPNENTEAFF
CDR3nt: TGTGCCAGCAGCCCCCCTAACGAGAACACTGAAGCTTTCTTT

v_gene: TRBV5-1
d_gene: TRBD2
j_gene: TRBJ2-3
abundance: NA
CDR3aa: CASSSGGARDTQYF
CDR3nt: TGCGCCAGCAGTAGCGGGGGGGCCAGAGATACGCAGTATTTT

v_gene: TRBV7-9
d_gene: NA
j_gene: TRBJ2-2
abundance: few
CDR3aa: CASSSRWGAGAAGELFF
CDR3nt: TGTGCCAGCAGCTCCCGTTGGGGTGCAGGGGCGGCCGGGGAGCTGTTTTTT

v_gene: TRBV6-5
d_gene: NA
j_gene: TRBJ1-6
abundance: NA
CDR3aa: CASTEGSSYNSPLHF
CDR3nt: TGTGCCAGCACGGAGGGGAGCTCCTATAATTCACCCCTCCACTTT

v_gene: TRBV7-3
d_gene: NA
j_gene: TRBJ2-3
abundance: NA
CDR3aa: CASSPGRMSTDTQYF
CDR3nt: TGTGCCAGCAGCCCCGGGAGAATGAGCACAGATACGCAGTATTTT

v_gene: TRBV10-3
d_gene: TRBD2
j_gene: TRBJ2-7
abundance: NA
CDR3aa: CAISGTSGGLSYEQYF
CDR3nt: TGTGCCATCAGTGGGACTAGCGGGGGACTCTCCTACGAGCAGTACTTC

v_gene: TRBV5-1
d_gene: TRBD2
j_gene: TRBJ2-1
abundance: NA
CDR3aa: CASSLRLAALYNEQFF
CDR3nt: TGCGCCAGCAGCTTACGACTAGCGGCCCTTTACAATGAGCAGTTCTTC

v_gene: TRBV28
d_gene: NA
j_gene: TRBJ1-5
abundance: NA
CDR3aa: CASGAEGNQPQHF
CDR3nt: TGTGCCAGCGGGGCCGAGGGCAATCAGCCCCAGCATTTT

v_gene: TRBV6-1
d_gene: TRBD1
j_gene: TRBJ1-5
abundance: NA
CDR3aa: CASSGDRGNQPQHF
CDR3nt: TGTGCCAGCAGTGGGGACAGGGGCAATCAGCCCCAGCATTTT

v_gene: TRBV5-1
d_gene: NA
j_gene: TRBJ2-7
abundance: few
CDR3aa: CASSLNPGEQYF
CDR3nt: TGCGCCAGCAGTCTTAATCCGGGCGAGCAGTACTTC

v_gene: TRBV29-1
d_gene: NA
j_gene: TRBJ1-3
abundance: NA
CDR3aa: CSASPIQTSGNTIYF
CDR3nt: TGCAGCGCCTCACCTATACAGACCTCTGGAAACACCATATATTTT

v_gene: TRBV28
d_gene: TRBD2
j_gene: TRBJ2-5
abundance: few
CDR3aa: CASSLSGIAGGGETQYF
CDR3nt: TGTGCCAGCAGTTTATCGGGGATAGCGGGGGGCGGGGAGACCCAGTACTTC

v_gene: TRBV27
d_gene: TRBD1
j_gene: TRBJ1-1
abundance: NA
CDR3aa: CATGDRGRLGDTEAFF
CDR3nt: TGTGCCACCGGCGACAGGGGGCGACTTGGGGACACTGAAGCTTTCTTT

v_gene: TRBV27
d_gene: TRBD1
j_gene: TRBJ1-1
abundance: NA
CDR3aa: CASSPRTTGVNTEAFF
CDR3nt: TGTGCCAGCAGTCCGCGAACCACAGGGGTAAACACTGAAGCTTTCTTT

v_gene: TRBV9
d_gene: TRBD2
j_gene: TRBJ2-7
abundance: NA
CDR3aa: CASSPQRTSGTTYEQYF
CDR3nt: TGTGCCAGCAGCCCTCAACGGACTAGCGGAACAACCTACGAGCAGTACTTC

v_gene: TRBV6-1
d_gene: NA
j_gene: TRBJ2-6
abundance: once
CDR3aa: CASGTGRSGANVLTF
CDR3nt: TGTGCCAGCGGAACGGGTCGCTCTGGGGCCAACGTCCTGACTTTC

v_gene: TRBV7-6
d_gene: TRBD1
j_gene: TRBJ2-2
abundance: NA
CDR3aa: CASSPRTGNTGELFF
CDR3nt: TGTGCCAGCAGCCCCAGGACAGGGAACACCGGGGAGCTGTTTTTT

v_gene: TRBV30
d_gene: TRBD2
j_gene: TRBJ2-5
abundance: NA
CDR3aa: CAWRASGGALETQYF
CDR3nt: TGTGCCTGGAGAGCTAGCGGGGGGGCCTTGGAGACCCAGTACTTC

v_gene: TRBV7-9
d_gene: NA
j_gene: TRBJ2-4
abundance: NA
CDR3aa: CASSSRGRENIQYF
CDR3nt: TGTGCCAGCAGCTCACGTGGTCGGGAAAACATTCAGTACTTC

v_gene: TRBV25-1
d_gene: NA
j_gene: TRBJ1-1
abundance: NA
CDR3aa: CASSETSRYTEAFF
CDR3nt: TGTGCCAGCAGTGAAACGTCGAGATACACTGAAGCTTTCTTT

v_gene: TRBV6-5
d_gene: NA
j_gene: TRBJ1-3
abundance: NA
CDR3aa: CAIRGSGNTIYF
CDR3nt: TGTGCCATAAGGGGCTCTGGAAACACCATATATTTT